These 4 T cell receptor beta chains share one sample of origin, sequenced in a study of blood T cells in healthy people across ages. Next came a second PCR, run for roughly 6 to 11 cycles, which used a sample-barcoded 5' primer along with a J-beta primer mix. TCRdb ran MiXCR on the 5' RACE reads and lists one entry per CDR3 protein. The data contain about 1.8 million distinct CDR3 sequences, less than 50% of them singletons. Sequencing was performed on blood. These receptors were taken from a woman between 40 and 50 years old in good health.

CDR3 loop: CAISDDGYGYTF. CDR3 sequence (DNA): TGTGCCATCAGTGATGACGGCTATGGCTACACCTTC. The J gene is TRBJ1-2, the V gene TRBV10-3, with D uncertain. The CDR3 length is 12 residues. Per the germline V gene, CDR1 is ENHRY and CDR2 is SYGVKD. Trimming removed 3 bases at V and 4 bases at J, with 6 bases between.

This clonotype was counted a few times. The V and J genes are TRBV4-1 and TRBJ1-6; the match to TRBD1 covers 8 bases. This CDR3 is built from 15 residues. Germline CDR1 is MGHRA and CDR2 is YSYEKL. V trimming: 0 bases; J trimming: 8 bases; junction bases outside the gene matches: 3. The DNA of the CDR3 is TGCGCCAGCAGCCAAGATAAACAGGGGGATTCACCCCTCCACTTT. Translating it yields CASSQDKQGDSPLHF.

This clonotype was seen only a few times. The chain couples TRBV18 to TRBJ2-5; D perhaps matches TRBD1 (6 bases). This CDR3 spans 14 amino acids. Germline CDR1 and CDR2: KGHSH and LQKENI. The V and J ends lost 2 bases and 5 bases respectively, with 12 bases between them. The CDR3 here is CASSPTGTRETQYF. The CDR3 DNA reads TGTGCCAGCTCACCAACAGGGACCCGGGAGACCCAGTACTTC. Filled out from reference TRBV18 and TRBJ2-5, the complete variable domain reads NAGVMQNPRHLVRRRGQEARLRCSPMKGHSHVYWYRQLPEEGLKFMVYLQKENIIDESGMPKERFSAEFPKEGPSILRIQQVVRGDSAAYFCASSPTGTRETQYFGPGTRLLVL.

The rearrangement joins TRBV7-9 to TRBJ1-6; TRBD1 matches 7 bases. The CDR3 has 14 residues. CDR1 is SEHNR and CDR2 is FQNEAQ in the germline V gene (reference sequence). With 7 bases clipped from V and 6 bases from J, the junction kept 6 bases outside the gene matches. The CDR3: CASMPGQLNSPLHF. CDR3 sequence (DNA): TGTGCCAGCATGCCGGGACAGCTTAATTCACCCCTCCACTTT. The variable domain in full, completed from reference TRBV7-9 and TRBJ1-6, reads DTGVSQNPRHKITKRGQNVTFRCDPISEHNRLYWYRQTLGQGPEFLTYFQNEAQLEKSRLLSDRFSAERPKGSFSTLEIQRTEQGDSAMYLCASMPGQLNSPLHFGNGTRLTVT.